This T cell receptor beta chain emerged from a study of shared clonotypes between healthy human individuals. Regarding the study as a whole: Measured sharing among donors was expected to vary with sequencing depth. Across a handful of donors, naive CD4 shared 5% to 6%, naive CD8 over 3%, memory CD4 over 2%, memory CD8 around 0.36%. What naive subsets generally showed was a larger estimated richness than memory subsets showed.

The assay was immunoSEQ multiplex PCR, and TCRdb's table has in-frame clones only and misses some. Of approximately 2.4 million clones listed, around 95% were seen once; the top ten hold roughly 0.13%. The CDR3 runs 13 residues. Germline-derived CDR1 and CDR2 are SEHNR and FQNEAQ (reference sequence). With 1 base removed from V and 5 bases from J, the gap between germline ends came to 9 bases. For this clone: Antigen: not known.

All donors qualified as healthy HIV-negative adults and had experienced no recent acute infections or vaccinations. The chain carries TRBV7-9 and TRBJ2-7; possible D gene TRBD1, 5 bases. The receptor was isolated from a man younger than 35 in good health. The specimen was naive CD4+ T cells sorted from blood. Subset here: CD45RA+ positively selected. This CDR3 is CASSLVTVNEQYF. For the CDR3, the DNA is TGTGCCAGCAGCTTAGTGACAGTCAACGAGCAGTACTTC.